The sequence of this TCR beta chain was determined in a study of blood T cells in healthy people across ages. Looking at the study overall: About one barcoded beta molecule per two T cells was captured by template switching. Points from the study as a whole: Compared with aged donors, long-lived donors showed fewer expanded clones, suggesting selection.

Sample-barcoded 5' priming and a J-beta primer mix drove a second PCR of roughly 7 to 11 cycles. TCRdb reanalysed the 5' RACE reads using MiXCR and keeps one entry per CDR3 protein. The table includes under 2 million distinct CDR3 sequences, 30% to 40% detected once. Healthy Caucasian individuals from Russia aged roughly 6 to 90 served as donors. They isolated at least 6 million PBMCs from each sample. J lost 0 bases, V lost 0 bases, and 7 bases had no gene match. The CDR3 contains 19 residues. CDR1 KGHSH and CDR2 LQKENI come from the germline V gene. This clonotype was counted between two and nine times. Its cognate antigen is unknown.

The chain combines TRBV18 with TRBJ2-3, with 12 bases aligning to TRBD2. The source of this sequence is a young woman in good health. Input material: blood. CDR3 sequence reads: CASSPPAPGLAGSTDTQYF. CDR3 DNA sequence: TGTGCCAGCTCACCACCAGCCCCGGGACTAGCGGGTAGCACAGATACGCAGTATTTT. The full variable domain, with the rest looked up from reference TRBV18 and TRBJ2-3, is NAGVMQNPRHLVRRRGQEARLRCSPMKGHSHVYWYRQLPEEGLKFMVYLQKENIIDESGMPKERFSAEFPKEGPSILRIQQVVRGDSAAYFCASSPPAPGLAGSTDTQYFGPGTRLTVL.